This TCR beta chain was captured in a study of blood T cells in healthy people across ages. A sample-barcoded 5' primer and a J-beta primer mix were used in a second PCR of about 6 to 12 cycles. The template-switch adaptor, which had 12 random nucleotides, put a tag on each cDNA molecule. TCRdb re-called the 5' RACE reads with MiXCR, one entry per CDR3 protein. Of fewer than 1,000,000 distinct CDR3 sequences listed, under 45% are singletons. Study conclusions and caveats: Diversity was higher, and naive CD4+ cells more numerous, in long-lived donors than in aged donors.

The CDR3 has 13 amino acids. CDR1 and CDR2 (germline): SEHNR, FQNEAQ (reference sequence). A remark on this clonotype: Its target is unknown.

The TCR was taken from a man between 60 and 75 years old in good health. The genes are TRBV7-9 and TRBJ2-4, with D unresolved. The J call may be wrong; the DNA end is better matched by TRBJ2-7. Sequencing used blood. Here the CDR3 DNA reads TGTGCCAGGAGCCGTCCTCCCTCCTACGAGCAGTACTTC. It specifies CARSRPPSYEQYF.